This entry is about one TCR beta chain. What it binds is not known. The sample is drawn from a study of radiotherapy plus CTLA-4 blockade in lung cancer. Overall study: Of all patients, around 19% responded objectively and roughly 31% showed disease control.

General study findings and limits: Peripheral blood showed expansion of tumor-derived TCR clones after radiotherapy and ipilimumab.

Sequencing used immunoSEQ multiplex PCR; TCRdb keeps in-frame clones, though not all of them. The table lists roughly 110,000 clones, 70% to 90% of them singletons. Chemo-refractory metastatic non-small-cell lung cancer patients underwent focal radiation alongside CTLA-4 blockade with ipilimumab. Germline CDR1 SGHNT, CDR2 YENEEA. Between the trimmed V and J ends, which lost 0 bases and 6 bases, there was a span of 14 bases. The CDR3 loop spans 15 amino acids. This receptor was obtained from a human donor with non-small cell lung cancer that progressed on radiotherapy plus ipilimumab. Some clones in this sample may be carry-over from other donors' samples. This specimen consisted of peripheral blood, obtained from a patient treated with radiotherapy plus ipilimumab. The chain combines TRBV11-3 with TRBJ1-2; possibly TRBD1 for D (6 bases). CDR3 DNA sequence: TGTGCCAGCAGCTTAGAACGGGGGGGCAGTCATGGCTACACCTTC. Translating it yields CASSLERGGSHGYTF.